A selection of T cell receptor beta chains follows, all from one sample in a study of shared clonotypes between healthy human individuals. Generated by immunoSEQ multiplex PCR, the TCRdb table keeps only in-frame clones and is missing some. The sample yields more than 2 million clones, about 95% seen once. The sequenced sample consisted of naive CD4+ T cells sorted from blood. Source of these receptors: a man aged 18 to 35 in good health. CDR3s leave out the opening cysteine and the closing phenylalanine or tryptophan.

j_call	v_call	cdr3_aa
TRBJ1-2	TRBV29-1	SVDEQAPNYGYT
TRBJ2-7	TRBV5-4	ASSFDRGPYEQY
TRBJ2-2	TRBV18	ASSAVWGQSNTGELF
TRBJ2-7	TRBV2	ASSAAGIIEQY
TRBJ2-7	TRBV28	ASSLVQRGGHEQY
TRBJ2-7	TRBV7-2	ASSHGAGTYEQY
TRBJ2-1	TRBV12-2	ASRNPSREQF
TRBJ2-2	TRBV18	ARGSLAGAANTGELF
TRBJ1-5	TRBV6-1	ASYYPGQGQPQH
TRBJ2-7	TRBV28	ASRRDRGFSYEQY
TRBJ1-4	TRBV28	ASSFAVASTNEKLF
TRBJ2-7	TRBV9	ASSPETGLADSYEQY
TRBJ2-3	TRBV28	ASTPGGGGTDTQY
TRBJ2-7	TRBV7-6	ASSLGQPFEQY
TRBJ2-7	TRBV9	ASSVSGTQTYEQY
TRBJ2-2	TRBV10-3	VAGTRNTGELF
TRBJ1-4	TRBV19	ASSIRGEKLF
TRBJ1-2	TRBV6-5	ASSYRQDRNYGYT
TRBJ1-6	TRBV18	ASSPTGSSYNSPLH
TRBJ1-5	TRBV4-1	ASTLDWGQGWGQPQH
TRBJ1-4	TRBV28	ASRLGEKLF
TRBJ2-2	TRBV30	AGTRRPNTGELF
TRBJ2-7	TRBV11-3	ASSFPGGSEQY
TRBJ1-1	TRBV7-2	ASSLGPGRAF
TRBJ1-2	TRBV7-6	ASSPVAGAYGYT
TRBJ1-5	TRBV18	ASSPQGNQPQH
TRBJ1-2	TRBV5-1	ASSLTTGDGYT
TRBJ2-7	TRBV28	ASRTGPYEQY
TRBJ1-2	TRBV5-4	ASSLAGQGPFYGYT
TRBJ2-1	TRBV4-1	ASSQDPRYNEQF
TRBJ2-2	TRBV10-1	ASSPFGGNGELF
TRBJ2-7	TRBV5-1	ASSRGQSAGYEQY
TRBJ2-2	TRBV12-5	ASGLFLTSTGELF
TRBJ2-7	TRBV28	ASSDDRGHEQY
TRBJ2-5	TRBV5-5	ASSLEAGGGRAQY
TRBJ2-2	TRBV19	ASARLNTGELF
TRBJ2-3	TRBV11-2	ASSLGRGQAFRDTQY
TRBJ2-7	TRBV9	ASSVGLAGDYEQY
TRBJ2-7	TRBV10-3	AISLGFEQY
TRBJ2-7	TRBV9	ASSARQGRDEQY
TRBJ1-5	TRBV27	ASSKRNQPQH
TRBJ2-1	TRBV5-4	ASKRGDKHNEQF
TRBJ2-3	TRBV11-2	ASSTFFGTSGDTDTQY
TRBJ2-7	TRBV6-5	ASSNRPMTYEQY
TRBJ1-6	TRBV10-3	AISDGGYNSPLH
TRBJ2-7	TRBV23-1	ASSQSLRGKY
TRBJ2-2	TRBV7-9	ASSFTSGIPGELF
TRBJ1-1	TRBV14	ASSLRGNTEAF
TRBJ1-5	TRBV5-5	ASRSVAGSNQPQH
TRBJ2-1	TRBV2	ASRSGLASNEQF
TRBJ1-1	TRBV2	ASRANTEAF
TRBJ1-1	TRBV5-6	ASSFPDSRGVDTEAF
TRBJ2-3	TRBV6-5	ASSYTGTQTTDTQY
TRBJ1-2	TRBV18	ASSTDTSYGYT
TRBJ2-3	TRBV11-2	ASSLKDTQY
TRBJ2-3	TRBV4-3	ASSQDLGGQTQY
TRBJ1-1	TRBV5-1	ASSLAAGGTEAF
TRBJ2-1	TRBV4-3	ASSQALPGYNEQF
TRBJ2-1	TRBV7-2	ASSSGAAYNEQF
TRBJ1-5	TRBV7-2	ASSFASIHGNQPQH